This T cell receptor beta chain came from a study of human CD8 memory T cell subsets. Points from the study as a whole: Stem-like memory and precursor exhausted T cells had similarly high diversity, unlike effector memory cells.

In terms of frequency, this clonotype is medium-sized. The antigen remains unidentified. Construction of TCR beta libraries was accomplished by means of UMI-labeled 5' RACE. TCRdb reprocessed the 5' RACE reads and keeps a single row for each CDR3 protein, giving no DNA. The listing contains under 8,000 distinct CDR3 sequences. Memory CD8+ T cells of the stem-like type (TSTEM) were CCR7+ PD-1- TIGIT-. The CDR3 runs 14 residues. The V gene's germline CDR1 is SGHRS and CDR2 YFSETQ. Source material: CD8+ stem-like memory T cells (TSCM and TCM) sorted from PBMCs. Subset given: stem-like memory CD8 T cells (TSTEM), CCR7+ PD-1- TIGIT-. This chain joins TRBV5-1 and TRBJ1-6; TCRdb picks TRBD1, but there is no DNA to check that call. The receptor was isolated from a human donor in good health. The CDR3 region is CASSLQQADSPLHF.